These 6 T cell receptor beta chains originate from one sample sequenced in a study of T cell repertoires in cytomegalovirus infection. TCRdb fed the reads into MiXCR, producing one record per CDR3 protein. The sample lists 200,000 to 250,000 distinct CDR3 sequences, around two fifths occurring once. For these receptors, no antigen is known. The sequenced sample was CD8+ T cells from cultured PBMCs, obtained from culture after CMV antigen stimulation. The receptors derive from a human donor in good health (CMV status not recorded). Some clones in this sample may be carry-over from other donors' samples.

Concerning this clonotype itself: Possible read error: a much larger clone is one base away. V usage is TRBV20-1 and J usage is TRBJ2-5; 7 bases are a match to TRBD2. The CDR3 has 13 residues. Germline CDR1 and CDR2: DFQATT and SNEGSKA (reference sequence). The DNA of the CDR3 is TGCAGTGCTTTGGCGGGGGAGGAAGAGATCCAGTACTTC. It encodes CSALAGEEEIQYF.

This chain uses TRBV27 with TRBJ2-1, with D possibly being TRBD2 (5 bases). Germline V gives CDR1 MNHEY, CDR2 SMNVEV (reference sequence). Trimming shortened V by 5 bases and J by 8 bases, and 22 bases separated the two germline ends. This CDR3 is built from 16 residues. CDR3 residues: CASSPIARGWVDEQFF. The CDR3 region has the DNA TGTGCCAGCAGTCCTATAGCGCGAGGCTGGGTCGATGAGCAGTTCTTC.

This clonotype was seen only a few times. In nucleotides, the CDR3 is TGTGCCAGCAGCTTCTACCCCAGGAGCTCCTACAATGAGCAGTTCTTC. It encodes CASSFYPRSSYNEQFF. The gene calls are TRBV11-2 and TRBJ2-1; D not resolved. Germline CDR1 SGHAT, CDR2 FQNNGV. Trimming removed 3 bases from V and 0 bases from J, with 12 bases in between. The length of the CDR3 is 16 residues.

The genes are TRBV7-1 and TRBJ2-3, with D perhaps assigned TRBD1 or TRBD2 (6 bases each). TRBV7-1 is noted as an ORF with a role that remains uncertain. The CDR3 covers 17 residues. The V end was cut by 7 bases, the J end by 0 bases, with 20 bases between. The CDR3 DNA reads TGTGCCAGCAAGCATGCCCCGGGGGACACTAGCACAGATACGCAGTATTTT. It yields the protein CASKHAPGDTSTDTQYF.

The J gene is TRBJ2-1, the V gene TRBV2; TRBD1 matches 8 bases. CDR1 SNHLY and CDR2 FYNNEI come from the germline V gene. The CDR3 runs to 15 residues. Losses at the gene ends were 0 bases for V and 2 bases for J; bases not matched to a gene: 0. Here the CDR3 reads CASSEAQGAYNEQFF. As DNA, the CDR3 is TGTGCCAGCAGTGAAGCACAGGGGGCCTACAATGAGCAGTTCTTC.

This clonotype was observed many times. V is TRBV7-6 and J is TRBJ2-1; TRBD2 matches 7 bases. The V gene's germline CDR1 is SGHVS and CDR2 FNYEAQ. There are 15 residues in the CDR3. The V gene end was trimmed by 5 bases and the J gene end by 8 bases; junction bases not matched to a gene: 12. In DNA, the CDR3 is TGTGCCAGCAGCGTCGAAGCGGGGCCGGTTTATGAGCAGTTCTTC. Its translation is CASSVEAGPVYEQFF.